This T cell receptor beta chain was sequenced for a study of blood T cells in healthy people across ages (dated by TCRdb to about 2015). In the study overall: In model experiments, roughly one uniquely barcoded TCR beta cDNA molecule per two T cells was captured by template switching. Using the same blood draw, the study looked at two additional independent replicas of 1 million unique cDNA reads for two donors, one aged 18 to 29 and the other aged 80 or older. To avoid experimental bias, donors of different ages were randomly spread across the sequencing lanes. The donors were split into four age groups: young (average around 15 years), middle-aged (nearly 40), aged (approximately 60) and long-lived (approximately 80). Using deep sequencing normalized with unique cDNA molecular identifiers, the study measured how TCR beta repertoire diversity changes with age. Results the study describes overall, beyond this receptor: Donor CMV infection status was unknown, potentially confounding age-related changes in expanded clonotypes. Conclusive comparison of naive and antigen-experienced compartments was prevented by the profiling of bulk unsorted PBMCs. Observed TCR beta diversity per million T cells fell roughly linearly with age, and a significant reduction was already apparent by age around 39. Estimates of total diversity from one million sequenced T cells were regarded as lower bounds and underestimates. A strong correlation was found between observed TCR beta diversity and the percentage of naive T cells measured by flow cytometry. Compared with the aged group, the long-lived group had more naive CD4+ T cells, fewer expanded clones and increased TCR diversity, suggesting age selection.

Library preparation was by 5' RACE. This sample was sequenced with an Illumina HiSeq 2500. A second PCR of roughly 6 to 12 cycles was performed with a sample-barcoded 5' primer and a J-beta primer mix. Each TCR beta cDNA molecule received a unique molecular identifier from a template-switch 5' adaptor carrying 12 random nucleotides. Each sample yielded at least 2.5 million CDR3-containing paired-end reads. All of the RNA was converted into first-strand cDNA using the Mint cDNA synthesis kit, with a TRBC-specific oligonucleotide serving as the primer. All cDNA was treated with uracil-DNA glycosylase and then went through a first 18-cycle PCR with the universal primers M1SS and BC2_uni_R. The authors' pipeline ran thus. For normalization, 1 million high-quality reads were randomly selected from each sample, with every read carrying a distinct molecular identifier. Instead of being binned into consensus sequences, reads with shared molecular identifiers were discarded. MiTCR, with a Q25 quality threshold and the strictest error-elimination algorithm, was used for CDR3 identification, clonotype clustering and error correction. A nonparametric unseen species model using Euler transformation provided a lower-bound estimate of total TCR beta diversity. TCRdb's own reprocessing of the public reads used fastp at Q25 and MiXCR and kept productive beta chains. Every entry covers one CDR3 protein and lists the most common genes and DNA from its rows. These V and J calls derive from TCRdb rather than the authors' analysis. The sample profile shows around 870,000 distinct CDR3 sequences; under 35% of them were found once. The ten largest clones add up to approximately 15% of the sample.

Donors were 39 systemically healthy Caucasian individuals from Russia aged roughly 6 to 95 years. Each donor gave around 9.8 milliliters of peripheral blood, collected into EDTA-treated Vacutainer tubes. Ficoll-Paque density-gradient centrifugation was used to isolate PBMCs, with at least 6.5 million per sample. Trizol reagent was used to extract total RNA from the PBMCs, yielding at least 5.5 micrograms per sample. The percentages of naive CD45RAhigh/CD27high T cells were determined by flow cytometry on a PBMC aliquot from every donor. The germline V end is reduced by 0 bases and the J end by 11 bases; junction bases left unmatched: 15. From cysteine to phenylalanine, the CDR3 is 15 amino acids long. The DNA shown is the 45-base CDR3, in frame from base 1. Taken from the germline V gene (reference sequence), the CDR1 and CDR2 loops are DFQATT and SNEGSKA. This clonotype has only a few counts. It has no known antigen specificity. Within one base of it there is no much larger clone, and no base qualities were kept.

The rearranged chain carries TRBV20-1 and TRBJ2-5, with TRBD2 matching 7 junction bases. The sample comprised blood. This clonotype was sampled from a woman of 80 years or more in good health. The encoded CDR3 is CSARDSGLGANEQYF. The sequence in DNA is TGCAGTGCTAGAGATTCAGGACTAGGCGCCAATGAGCAGTACTTC.